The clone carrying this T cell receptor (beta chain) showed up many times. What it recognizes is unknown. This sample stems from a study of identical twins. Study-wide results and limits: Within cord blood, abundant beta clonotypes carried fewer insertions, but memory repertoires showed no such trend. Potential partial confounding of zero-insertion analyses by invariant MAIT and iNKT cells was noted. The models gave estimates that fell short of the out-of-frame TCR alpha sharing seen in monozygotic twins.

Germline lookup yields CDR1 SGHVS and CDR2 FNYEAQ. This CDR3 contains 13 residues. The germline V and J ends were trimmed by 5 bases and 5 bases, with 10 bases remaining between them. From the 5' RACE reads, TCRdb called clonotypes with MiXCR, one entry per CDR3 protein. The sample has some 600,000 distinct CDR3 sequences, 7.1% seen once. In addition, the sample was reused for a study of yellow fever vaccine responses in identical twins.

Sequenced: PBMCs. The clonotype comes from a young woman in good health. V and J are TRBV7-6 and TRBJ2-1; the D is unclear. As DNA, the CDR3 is TGTGCCAGCAGCCCGAGACTTGACAATGAGCAGTTCTTC. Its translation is CASSPRLDNEQFF.